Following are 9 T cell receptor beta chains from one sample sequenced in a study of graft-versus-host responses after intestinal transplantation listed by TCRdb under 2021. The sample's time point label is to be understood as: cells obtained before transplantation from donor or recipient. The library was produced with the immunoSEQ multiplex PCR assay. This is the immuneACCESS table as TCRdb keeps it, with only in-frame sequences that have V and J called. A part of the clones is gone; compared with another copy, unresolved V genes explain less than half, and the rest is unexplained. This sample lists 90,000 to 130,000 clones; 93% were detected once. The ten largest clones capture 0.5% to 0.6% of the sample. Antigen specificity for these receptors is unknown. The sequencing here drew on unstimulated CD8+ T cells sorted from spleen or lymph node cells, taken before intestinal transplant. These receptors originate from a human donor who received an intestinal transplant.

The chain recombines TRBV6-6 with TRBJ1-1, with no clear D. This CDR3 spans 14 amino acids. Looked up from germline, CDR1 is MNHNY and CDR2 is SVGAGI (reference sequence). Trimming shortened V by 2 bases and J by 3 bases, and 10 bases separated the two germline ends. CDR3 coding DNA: TGTGCCAGCAGTTACGCAGTTAGGGACACTGAAGCTTTCTTT. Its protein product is CASSYAVRDTEAFF.

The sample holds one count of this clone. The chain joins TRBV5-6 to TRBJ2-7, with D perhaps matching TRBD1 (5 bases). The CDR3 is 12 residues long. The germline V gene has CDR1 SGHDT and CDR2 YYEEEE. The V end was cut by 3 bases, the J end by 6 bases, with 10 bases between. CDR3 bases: TGTGCCAGCAGCTGGGGCCAAAGCGAGCAGTACTTC. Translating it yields CASSWGQSEQYF.

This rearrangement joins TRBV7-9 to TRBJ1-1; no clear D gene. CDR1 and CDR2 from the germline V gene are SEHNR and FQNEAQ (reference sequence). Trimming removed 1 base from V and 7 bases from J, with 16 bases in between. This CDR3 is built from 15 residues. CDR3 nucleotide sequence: TGTGCCAGCAGCTTAGGGGTGGAAGCCGACTTTGAAGCTTTCTTT. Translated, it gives CASSLGVEADFEAFF. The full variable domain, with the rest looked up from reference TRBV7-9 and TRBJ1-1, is DTGVSQNPRHKITKRGQNVTFRCDPISEHNRLYWYRQTLGQGPEFLTYFQNEAQLEKSRLLSDRFSAERPKGSFSTLEIQRTEQGDSAMYLCASSLGVEADFEAFFGQGTRLTVV.

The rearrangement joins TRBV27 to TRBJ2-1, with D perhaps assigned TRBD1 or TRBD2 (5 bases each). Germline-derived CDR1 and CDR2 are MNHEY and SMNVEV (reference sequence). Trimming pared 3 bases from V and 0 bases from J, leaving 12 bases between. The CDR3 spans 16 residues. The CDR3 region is CASSLVGASSYNEQFF. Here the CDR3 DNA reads TGTGCCAGCAGTTTGGTCGGGGCAAGCTCCTACAATGAGCAGTTCTTC.

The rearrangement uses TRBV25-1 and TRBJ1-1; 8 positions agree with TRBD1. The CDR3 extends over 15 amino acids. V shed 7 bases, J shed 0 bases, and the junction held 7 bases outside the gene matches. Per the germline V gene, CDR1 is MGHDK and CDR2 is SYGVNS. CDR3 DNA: TGTGCCAGCACCGTCGGACAGGGTTTGAACACTGAAGCTTTCTTT. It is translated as CASTVGQGLNTEAFF.

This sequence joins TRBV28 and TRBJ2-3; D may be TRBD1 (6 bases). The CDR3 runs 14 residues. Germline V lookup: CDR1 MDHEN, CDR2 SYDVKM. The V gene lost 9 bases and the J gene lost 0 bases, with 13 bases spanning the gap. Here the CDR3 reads CASTGTLSTDTQYF. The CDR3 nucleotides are TGTGCCAGTACCGGGACATTGAGCACAGATACGCAGTATTTT.

CDR3 in amino acids: CASSWGTSGPEGEQYF. The CDR3 nucleotides read TGTGCCAGCAGCTGGGGGACTAGCGGCCCGGAGGGGGAGCAGTACTTC. The V and J genes are TRBV11-2 and TRBJ2-7; 11 bases match TRBD2. V lost 4 bases and J lost 7; bases outside the gene matches: 12. This CDR3 region has 16 residues. Germline-derived CDR1 and CDR2 are SGHAT and FQNNGV. The full variable domain, completed using reference TRBV11-2 and TRBJ2-7, is EAGVAQSPRYKIIEKRQSVAFWCNPISGHATLYWYQQILGQGPKLLIQFQNNGVVDDSQLPKDRFSAERLKGVDSTLKIQPAKLEDSAVYLCASSWGTSGPEGEQYFGPGTRLTVT.

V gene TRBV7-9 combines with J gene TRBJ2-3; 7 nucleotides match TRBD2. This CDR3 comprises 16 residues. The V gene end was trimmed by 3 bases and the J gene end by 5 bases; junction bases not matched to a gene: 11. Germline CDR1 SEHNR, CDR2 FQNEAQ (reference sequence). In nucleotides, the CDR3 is TGTGCCAGCAGCTTCCGACAGCGGGGCGGGGAAGATACGCAGTATTTT. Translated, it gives CASSFRQRGGEDTQYF. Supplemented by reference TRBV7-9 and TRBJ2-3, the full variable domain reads DTGVSQNPRHKITKRGQNVTFRCDPISEHNRLYWYRQTLGQGPEFLTYFQNEAQLEKSRLLSDRFSAERPKGSFSTLEIQRTEQGDSAMYLCASSFRQRGGEDTQYFGPGTRLTVL.

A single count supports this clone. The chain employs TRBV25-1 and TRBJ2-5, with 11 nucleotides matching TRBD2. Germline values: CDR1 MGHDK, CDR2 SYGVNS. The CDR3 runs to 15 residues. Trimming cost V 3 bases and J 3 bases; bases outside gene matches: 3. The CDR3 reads CASSDLAGGEETQYF. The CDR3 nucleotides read TGTGCCAGCAGTGACCTAGCGGGAGGAGAAGAGACCCAGTACTTC.